This T cell receptor beta chain came from a study of memory CD4+ T cells and cytomegalovirus serostatus. Study-wide context: Donors were healthy Belgian adults, several CMV seropositive and about two dozen seronegative.

Repertoires were generated with immunoSEQ multiplex PCR, while TCRdb's copy carries only in-frame clones and drops some. Among tens of thousands of clones listed, roughly three quarters were seen once. The sort gate was single viable CD3+CD4+CD8-CD45RO+ cells for memory CD4+ T cells. This clone came up once. The CDR3 is 13 residues long. The germline V and J ends were trimmed by 7 bases and 3 bases, with 11 bases remaining between them. Looked up from germline, CDR1 is MNHEY and CDR2 is SVGAGI. The sample was memory CD4+ T cells from blood. The origin of this receptor is an adult in good health and CMV-seronegative. The rearrangement joins TRBV6-5 to TRBJ2-3; the D is unclear. CDR3 coding DNA: TGTGCCAGCACCGCGGACGGAACAGATACGCAGTATTTT. Amino acids: CASTADGTDTQYF.